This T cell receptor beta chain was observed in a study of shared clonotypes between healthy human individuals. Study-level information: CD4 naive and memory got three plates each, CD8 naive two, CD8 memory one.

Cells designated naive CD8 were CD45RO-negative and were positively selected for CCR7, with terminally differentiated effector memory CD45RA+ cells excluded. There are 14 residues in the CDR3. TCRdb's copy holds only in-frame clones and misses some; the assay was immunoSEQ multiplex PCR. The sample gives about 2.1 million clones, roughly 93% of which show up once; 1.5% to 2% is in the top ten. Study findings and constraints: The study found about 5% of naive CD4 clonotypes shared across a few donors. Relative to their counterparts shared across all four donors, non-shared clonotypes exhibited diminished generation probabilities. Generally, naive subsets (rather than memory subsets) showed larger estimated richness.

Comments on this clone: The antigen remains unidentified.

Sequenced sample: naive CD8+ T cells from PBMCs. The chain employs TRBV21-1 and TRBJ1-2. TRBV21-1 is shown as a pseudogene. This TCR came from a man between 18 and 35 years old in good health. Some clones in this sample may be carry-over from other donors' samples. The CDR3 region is CASSKPGPNYGYTF. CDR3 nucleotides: TGTGCCAGCAGCAAACCTGGTCCTAACTATGGCTACACCTTC.